The clone carrying this TCR beta chain was counted between two and nine times. Its antigen remains unknown. The germline V gene has CDR1 SGDLS and CDR2 YYNGEE. V lost 2 bases and J lost 3; bases outside the gene matches: 5. CDR3 length equals 16 residues. Unique molecular identifiers were incorporated during preparation of the TCRbeta library. MiXCR, applied by TCRdb to the PCR reads, yields one record per CDR3 protein. The sample has about 160,000 distinct CDR3 sequences; approximately 10% are singletons. The sample comes from a study of T-cell reconstitution after alpha-beta-depleted transplantation in children. Study findings and constraints: After one year, T-cell counts and TCRbeta diversity mostly came from new T cells. About two months after transplant, alpha-beta T cells reportedly came from several hundred expanded graft clones.

The source is a boy aged 2 to 9 with acute myeloid leukemia, due to receive a stem cell transplant. Sequences were derived from PBMCs, sampled before TCRalphabeta/CD19-depleted stem cell transplant. V gene TRBV9 combines with J gene TRBJ2-3, with TRBD1 identical over 11 bases. CDR3 protein: CASSVWTGGSTDTQYF. The CDR3 DNA sequence: TGTGCCAGCAGCGTCTGGACAGGGGGCAGTACAGATACGCAGTATTTT.